The T cell receptor beta chain described here comes from a study of PD-L1 blockade in urothelial cancer. About the study: Analyzed time points were 3 weeks (second dose) and 6 weeks after therapy began. When blood samples were assessed, the median T cell count was 141,255. Study results and caveats: Better progression-free and overall survival followed lower pretreatment blood clonality.

Stated time point: pretreatment peripheral blood. Each patient gave between 1 and 8 samples of peripheral blood mononuclear cells, which were collected pretreatment and during treatment. Sequenced by immunoSEQ multiplex PCR; TCRdb stores in-frame clones only, minus some. The table lists about 93,000 clones, around 87% of them singletons, with 1.5% to 2% in the top ten. Notes on this clone: No antigen is known for it.

Source: PBMCs, taken around atezolizumab (anti-PD-L1) treatment. This receptor was identified in a man between 60 and 75 years old with urothelial cancer.

CDR3 sequence: CASSFRSPAETQYF. The CDR3, as DNA: TGTGCCAGCAGCTTCCGTAGCCCCGCGGAGACCCAGTACTTC. The V call is TRBV7-2, the J call TRBJ2-5; D ambiguous. The CDR3 is made up of 14 amino acids. Germline assignment: CDR1 SGHTA and CDR2 FQGNSA. Trimming removed 3 bases from V and 5 bases from J, with 13 bases in between.